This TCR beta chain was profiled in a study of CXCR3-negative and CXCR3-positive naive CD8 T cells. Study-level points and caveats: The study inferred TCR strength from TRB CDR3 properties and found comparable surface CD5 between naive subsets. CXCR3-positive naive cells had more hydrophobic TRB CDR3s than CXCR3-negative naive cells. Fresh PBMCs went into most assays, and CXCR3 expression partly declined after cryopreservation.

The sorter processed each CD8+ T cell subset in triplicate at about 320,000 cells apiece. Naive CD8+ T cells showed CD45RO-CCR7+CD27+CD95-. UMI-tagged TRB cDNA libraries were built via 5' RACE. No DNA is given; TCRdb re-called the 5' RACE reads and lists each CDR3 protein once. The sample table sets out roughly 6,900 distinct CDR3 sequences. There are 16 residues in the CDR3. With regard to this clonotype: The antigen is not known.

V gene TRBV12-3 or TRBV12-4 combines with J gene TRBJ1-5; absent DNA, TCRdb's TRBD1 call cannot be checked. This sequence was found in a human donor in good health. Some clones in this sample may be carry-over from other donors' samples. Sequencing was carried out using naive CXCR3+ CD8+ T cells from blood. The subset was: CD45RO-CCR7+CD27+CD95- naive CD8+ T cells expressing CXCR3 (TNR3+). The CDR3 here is CASSLGSQGSGQPQHF.